Each of the 4 T cell receptor beta chains below was sequenced from the same sample in a study of chemoradiotherapy in HPV16-positive cancers. Clones were sequenced by immunoSEQ multiplex PCR, and TCRdb holds only the in-frame ones, with some missing. The table lists fewer than 3,500 clones, roughly 87% of them singletons. The sample consisted of tumor tissue, taken from a patient who underwent chemoradiotherapy. These receptors were taken from a human donor with HPV-associated anogenital cancer.

The gene calls are TRBV2 and TRBJ2-1, with 15 bases that match TRBD2. The length of the CDR3 is 18 residues. V was pared by 6 bases and J by 0 bases, with 6 bases of the junction left unmatched. The germline V gene has CDR1 SNHLY and CDR2 FYNNEI. The CDR3 reads CASRGTSGRTSSYNEQFF. CDR3 bases: TGTGCCAGCAGGGGGACTAGCGGGAGGACGAGCTCCTACAATGAGCAGTTCTTC.

This chain joins TRBV27 and TRBJ2-2; 7 bases fit TRBD1. In germline, CDR1 is MNHEY, CDR2 SMNVEV (reference sequence). This CDR3 contains 13 residues. V lost 5 bases, J lost 6 bases, and 3 bases stayed unmatched. CDR3 loop: CASSPQGPGELFF. CDR3 sequence (DNA): TGTGCCAGCAGTCCACAGGGGCCCGGGGAGCTGTTTTTT.

The chain employs TRBV6-1 and TRBJ2-5; 12 nucleotides agree with TRBD2. The V segment lost 4 bases and the J segment 5 bases; nucleotides outside the gene matches: 8. Germline V lookup: CDR1 MNHNS, CDR2 SASEGT. The CDR3 has 16 residues. CDR3 in amino acids: CASSASSGRGRETQYF. The CDR3 region has the DNA TGTGCCAGCAGTGCCTCTAGCGGGAGGGGCCGGGAGACCCAGTACTTC.

V is TRBV14 and J is TRBJ2-1; TRBD2 agrees at 11 bases. The ends lost 3 bases at V and 3 bases at J; junction bases unmatched: 13. The CDR3 has 19 residues. CDR1 and CDR2 (germline): SGHDN, FVKESK. CDR3 sequence reads: CASSQGRGWGLADYNEQFF. CDR3 in DNA: TGTGCCAGCAGCCAGGGACGGGGCTGGGGACTAGCGGACTACAATGAGCAGTTCTTC.